Sequencing of this T cell receptor (beta chain) was carried out in a study of human T cells and chemical hapten exposure. Background on the study: Diphenylcyclopropenone doses were given weekly to the scalps of patients across the roughly 23-week study. Patch tests containing 0.01% DPC, applied to the upper back, were read at 6 days. Alopecia areata, totalis or universalis affected patients who were mostly female.

This clonotype occurred a few times. Trimming took 2 bases from V and 1 from J, leaving 8 bases between them. The CDR3 has 15 residues. Looked up from germline, CDR1 is ENHRY and CDR2 is SYGVKD. TCRdb re-derived calls from the RACE reads in MiXCR, one entry per CDR3 protein. Of 150,000 to 200,000 distinct CDR3 sequences listed, roughly 15% are singletons. This sample's time point: patch test 1, 2 weeks after DPC sensitization. The treatment was: therapeutic diphenylcyclopropenone sensitization with weekly scalp DPC. The material sequenced was whole blood, taken in connection with sensitization to the hapten diphenylcyclopropenone (DPC). The chain has TRBV10-3 and TRBJ2-2; D may be TRBD2 (6 bases). The receptor's source is a woman in her twenties or thirties with alopecia areata. Some clones in this sample may be carry-over from other donors' samples. CDR3 region: CAISEQAGNTGELFF. The CDR3 region has the DNA TGTGCCATCAGTGAGCAAGCGGGGAACACCGGGGAGCTGTTTTTT.